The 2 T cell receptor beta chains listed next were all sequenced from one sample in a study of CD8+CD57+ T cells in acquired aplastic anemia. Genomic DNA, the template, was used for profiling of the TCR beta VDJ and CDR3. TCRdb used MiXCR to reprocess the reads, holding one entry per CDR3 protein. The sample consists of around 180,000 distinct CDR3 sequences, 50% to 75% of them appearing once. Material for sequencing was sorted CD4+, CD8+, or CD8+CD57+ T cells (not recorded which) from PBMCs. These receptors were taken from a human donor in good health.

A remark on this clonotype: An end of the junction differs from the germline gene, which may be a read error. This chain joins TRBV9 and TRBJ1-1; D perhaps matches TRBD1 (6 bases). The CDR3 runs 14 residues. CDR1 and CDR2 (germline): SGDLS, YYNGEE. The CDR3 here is CASSRGTTNTEAFF. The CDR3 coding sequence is TGCGCCAGCAGCCGAGGGACAACGAACACTGAAGCTTTCTTT.

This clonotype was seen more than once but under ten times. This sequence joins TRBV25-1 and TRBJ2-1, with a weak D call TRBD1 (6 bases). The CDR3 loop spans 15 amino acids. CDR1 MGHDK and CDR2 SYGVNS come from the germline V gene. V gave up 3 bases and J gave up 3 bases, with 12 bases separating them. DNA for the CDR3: TGTGCCAGCAGTGAGAAGTTGGACAGCTACAATGAGCAGTTCTTC. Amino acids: CASSEKLDSYNEQFF. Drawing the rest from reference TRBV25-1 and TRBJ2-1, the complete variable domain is EADIYQTPRYLVIGTGKKITLECSQTMGHDKMYWYQQDPGMELHLIHYSYGVNSTEKGDLSSESTVSRIRTEHFPLTLESARPSHTSQYLCASSEKLDSYNEQFFGPGTRLTVL.